One and the same sample provided the 10 T cell receptor beta chains below, sequenced in a study of OX40 agonist ivuxolimab in advanced cancers. Sequencing used immunoSEQ multiplex PCR; TCRdb keeps in-frame clones, though not all of them. This table has under 90,000 clones, around 85% appearing once. This specimen was CD4+ or CD8+ T cells sorted from blood, taken in a trial of the OX40 agonist ivuxolimab. These receptors all stem from an adult with an advanced solid tumor such as melanoma, head and neck, liver or kidney cancer.

This sequence joins TRBV4-1 and TRBJ1-6; no definite D call. Germline loops: CDR1 MGHRA, CDR2 YSYEKL. V lost 0 bases and J 7 bases, leaving 13 bases between the germline ends. CDR3 length: 16 amino acids. The CDR3 region has the DNA TGCGCCAGCAGCCAAGAGGCGGGAGTTCTGAATTCACCCCTCCACTTT. It specifies CASSQEAGVLNSPLHF.

This clone counts as medium-sized. The V call is TRBV12-5, the J call TRBJ2-5, with TRBD1 matching over 9 bases. The CDR3 runs 15 residues. Per the germline V gene, CDR1 is LGHNT and CDR2 is FRNRAP. Trimming took 7 bases from V and 1 from J; bases not matched to a gene: 7. CDR3 protein: CASAPPTGGQETQYF. In nucleotides, the CDR3 is TGTGCTAGTGCCCCACCGACAGGGGGCCAAGAGACCCAGTACTTC. The full variable domain, its missing parts supplied by reference TRBV12-5 and TRBJ2-5, is DARVTQTPRHKVTEMGQEVTMRCQPILGHNTVFWYRQTMMQGLELLAYFRNRAPLDDSGMPKDRFSAEMPDATLATLKIQPSEPRDSAVYFCASAPPTGGQETQYFGPGTRLLVL.

A single count supports this clone. The rearrangement joins TRBV20-1 to TRBJ2-1, with D uncertain. V lost 7 bases, J lost 5 bases, and 9 bases lay in between. Germline assignment: CDR1 DFQATT and CDR2 SNEGSKA (reference sequence). The CDR3 covers 11 residues. The CDR3 is CSGQRDNEQFF. CDR3 coding DNA: TGCAGTGGGCAGAGAGACAATGAGCAGTTCTTC.

CDR3 sequence (DNA): TGTGCCAGCCGGCCTAGCACAGATACGCAGTATTTT. It yields the protein CASRPSTDTQYF. The chain employs TRBV28 and TRBJ2-3; D remains ambiguous. The CDR3 has 12 amino acids. Germline-derived CDR1 and CDR2 are MDHEN and SYDVKM. Trimming took 8 bases from V and 0 from J, leaving 6 bases between them.

This clone came up a few times. V usage is TRBV18 and J usage is TRBJ2-7; a weak D match, TRBD2 (5 bases). CDR3 length: 14 residues. Per germline, CDR1 KGHSH and CDR2 LQKENI. The ends were cut back, 3 bases at V and 2 bases at J, with 11 bases in the middle. DNA of the CDR3: TGTGCCAGCTCACCTGCGGCGGGTGCCTACGAGCAGTACTTC. Translation gives CASSPAAGAYEQYF.

V gene TRBV28 combines with J gene TRBJ1-2; D is perhaps TRBD1 (6 bases). This CDR3 has 14 residues. Germline CDR1 and CDR2: MDHEN and SYDVKM. V was trimmed by 4 bases and J by 7 bases, leaving 16 bases between them. DNA of the CDR3: TGTGCCAGCAGTTCCACTGGACAGAATTCTGGCTACACCTTC. It specifies CASSSTGQNSGYTF.

The chain recombines TRBV28 with TRBJ2-7; TRBD1 agrees at 7 bases. J was trimmed by 5 bases and V by 5 bases; bases with no gene match: 12. The V gene's germline CDR1 is MDHEN and CDR2 SYDVKM. This CDR3 spans 15 amino acids. The CDR3 here is CASSPLTGLGDEQYF. In DNA form, the CDR3 reads TGTGCCAGCAGTCCCCTGACAGGGCTAGGGGACGAGCAGTACTTC.

The chain joins TRBV10-1 to TRBJ2-1; D is perhaps TRBD2 (7 bases). The CDR3 runs to 14 residues. The V end was cut by 9 bases, the J end by 6 bases, with 18 bases between. The germline V gene encodes CDR1 WNHNN and CDR2 SYGVQD (reference sequence). The CDR3 reads CASPIAGEGNEQFF. The CDR3 bases are TGCGCCAGTCCCATAGCAGGGGAGGGCAATGAGCAGTTCTTC.

Only one count was recorded for this clone. The V and J genes are TRBV2 and TRBJ2-7; D is uncertain. CDR3 length equals 11 residues. Germline-derived CDR1 and CDR2 are SNHLY and FYNNEI. V was cut by 4 bases and J by 2 bases, with 3 bases left in between. The CDR3 region has the DNA TGTGCCAGCAGTGTGGCCTACGAGCAGTACTTC. Translation gives CASSVAYEQYF.

This chain links TRBV27 with TRBJ2-2, with a weak D call TRBD1 (6 bases). This CDR3 region has 16 residues. The V gene's germline CDR1 is MNHEY and CDR2 SMNVEV (reference sequence). Trimming cost V 3 bases and J 6 bases, with 17 bases left between them. DNA for the CDR3: TGTGCCAGCAGTTTTTTAGGACAGCCGCCCGCCGGGGAGCTGTTTTTT. Amino acids: CASSFLGQPPAGELFF.